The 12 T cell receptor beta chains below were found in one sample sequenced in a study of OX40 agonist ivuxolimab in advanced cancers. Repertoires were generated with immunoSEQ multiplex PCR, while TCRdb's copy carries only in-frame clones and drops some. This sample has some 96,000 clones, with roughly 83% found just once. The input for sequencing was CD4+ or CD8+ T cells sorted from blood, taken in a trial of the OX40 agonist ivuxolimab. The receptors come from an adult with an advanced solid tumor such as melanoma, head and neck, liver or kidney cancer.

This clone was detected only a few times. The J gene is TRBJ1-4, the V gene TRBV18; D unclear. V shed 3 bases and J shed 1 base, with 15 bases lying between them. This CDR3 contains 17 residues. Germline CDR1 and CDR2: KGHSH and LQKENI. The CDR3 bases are TGTGCCAGCTCACCCCGCAGCTCCCGAATAACTAATGAAAAACTGTTTTTT. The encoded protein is CASSPRSSRITNEKLFF. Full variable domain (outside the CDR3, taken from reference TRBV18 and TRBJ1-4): NAGVMQNPRHLVRRRGQEARLRCSPMKGHSHVYWYRQLPEEGLKFMVYLQKENIIDESGMPKERFSAEFPKEGPSILRIQQVVRGDSAAYFCASSPRSSRITNEKLFFGSGTQLSVL.

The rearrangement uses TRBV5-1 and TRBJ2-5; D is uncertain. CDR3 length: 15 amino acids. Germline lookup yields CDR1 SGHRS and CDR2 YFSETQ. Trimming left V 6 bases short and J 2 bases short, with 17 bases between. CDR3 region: CASTRGRVGQETQYF. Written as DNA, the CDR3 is TGCGCCAGCACTCGCGGAAGGGTTGGGCAAGAGACCCAGTACTTC. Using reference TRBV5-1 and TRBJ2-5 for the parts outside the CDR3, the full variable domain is KAGVTQTPRYLIKTRGQQVTLSCSPISGHRSVSWYQQTPGQGLQFLFEYFSETQRNKGNFPGRFSGRQFSNSRSEMNVSTLELGDSALYLCASTRGRVGQETQYFGPGTRLLVL.

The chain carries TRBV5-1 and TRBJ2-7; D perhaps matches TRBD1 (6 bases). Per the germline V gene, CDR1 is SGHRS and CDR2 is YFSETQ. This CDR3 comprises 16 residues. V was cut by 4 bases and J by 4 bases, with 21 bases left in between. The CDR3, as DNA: TGCGCCAGCAGCCGCGCACCGGACAGAACTGTTTACGAGCAGTACTTC. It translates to CASSRAPDRTVYEQYF.

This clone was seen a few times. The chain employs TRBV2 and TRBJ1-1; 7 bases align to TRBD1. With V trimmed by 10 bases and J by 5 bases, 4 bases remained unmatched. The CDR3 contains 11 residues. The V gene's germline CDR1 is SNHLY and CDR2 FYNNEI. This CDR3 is CANRGDTEAFF. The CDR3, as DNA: TGTGCCAACAGGGGCGATACTGAAGCTTTCTTT.

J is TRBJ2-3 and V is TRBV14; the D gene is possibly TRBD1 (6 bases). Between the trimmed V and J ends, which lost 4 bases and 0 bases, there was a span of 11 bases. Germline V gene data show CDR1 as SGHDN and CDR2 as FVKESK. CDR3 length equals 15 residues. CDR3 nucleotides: TGTGCCAGCAGCCGTCGACAGGTTAGCACAGATACGCAGTATTTT. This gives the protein CASSRRQVSTDTQYF.

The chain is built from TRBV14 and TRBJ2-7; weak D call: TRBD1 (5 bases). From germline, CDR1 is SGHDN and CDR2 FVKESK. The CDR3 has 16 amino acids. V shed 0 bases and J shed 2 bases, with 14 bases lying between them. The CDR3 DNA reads TGTGCCAGCAGCCAAGATCAACTCTCAGGGACCTACGAGCAGTACTTC. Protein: CASSQDQLSGTYEQYF.

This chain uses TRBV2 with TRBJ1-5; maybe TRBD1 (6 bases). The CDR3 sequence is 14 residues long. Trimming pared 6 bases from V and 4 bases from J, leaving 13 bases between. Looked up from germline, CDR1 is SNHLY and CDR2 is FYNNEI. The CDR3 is CASSLQGGNQPQHF. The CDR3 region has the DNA TGTGCCAGCAGCCTACAGGGTGGAAATCAGCCCCAGCATTTT.

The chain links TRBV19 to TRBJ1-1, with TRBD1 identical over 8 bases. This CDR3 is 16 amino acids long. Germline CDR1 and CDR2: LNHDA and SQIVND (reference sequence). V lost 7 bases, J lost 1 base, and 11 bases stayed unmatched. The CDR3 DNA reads TGTGCCAGTATGGCGCACAGGGGGGCGTCGAACACTGAAGCTTTCTTT. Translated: CASMAHRGASNTEAFF. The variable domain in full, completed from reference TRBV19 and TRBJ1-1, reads DGGITQSPKYLFRKEGQNVTLSCEQNLNHDAMYWYRQDPGQGLRLIYYSQIVNDFQKGDIAEGYSVSREKKESFPLTVTSAQKNPTAFYLCASMAHRGASNTEAFFGQGTRLTVV.

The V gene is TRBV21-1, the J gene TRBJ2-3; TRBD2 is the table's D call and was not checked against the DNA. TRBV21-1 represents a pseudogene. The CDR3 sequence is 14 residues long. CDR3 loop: CASRDSGSTDTQYF. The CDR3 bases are TGTGCCAGCAGGGATAGCGGGAGCACAGATACGCAGTATTTT.

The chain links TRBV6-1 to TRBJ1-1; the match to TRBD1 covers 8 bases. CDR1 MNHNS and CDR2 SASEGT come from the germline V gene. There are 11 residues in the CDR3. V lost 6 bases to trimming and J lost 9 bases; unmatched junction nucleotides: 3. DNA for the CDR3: TGTGCCAGCAGGCGGACAGGGAAAGCTTTCTTT. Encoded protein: CASRRTGKAFF.

CDR3 residues: CASTRSYHGSYEQYF. The CDR3 DNA is TGTGCCAGCACAAGATCTTATCATGGATCCTACGAGCAGTACTTC. The rearrangement links TRBV6-6 to TRBJ2-7, with D uncertain. Trimming removed 7 bases at V and 1 base at J, with 17 bases between. Germline-derived CDR1 and CDR2 are MNHNY and SVGAGI (reference sequence). The length of the CDR3 is 15 residues.

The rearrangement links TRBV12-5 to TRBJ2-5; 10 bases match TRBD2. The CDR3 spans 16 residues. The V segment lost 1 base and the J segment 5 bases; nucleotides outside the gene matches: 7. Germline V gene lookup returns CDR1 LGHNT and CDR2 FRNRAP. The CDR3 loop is CASGLGSGGDSETQYF. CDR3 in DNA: TGTGCTAGTGGTTTGGGGAGCGGGGGGGACTCGGAGACCCAGTACTTC.